This passage covers 22 T cell receptor beta chains from one sample sequenced in a study of T cell responses to AZD1222 COVID-19 vaccine. Sequencing used immunoSEQ multiplex PCR; TCRdb keeps in-frame clones, though not all of them. The repertoire holds some 180,000 clones, roughly 90% seen once, with around 1.6% in the top ten. The starting material was peripheral blood, obtained 28 days after the second AZD1222 dose. Receptors were obtained from an adult who received the AZD1222 COVID-19 vaccine.

This clone was recorded once. The rearrangement uses TRBV7-2 and TRBJ2-3, with 8 positions matching TRBD1. Trimming at V came to 1 base and at J to 5 bases, leaving 14 bases not matched to a gene. Germline CDR1 SGHTA, CDR2 FQGNSA. CDR3 length equals 18 residues. CDR3 sequence: CASSLGSWGQGAGDTQYF. The CDR3 DNA sequence: TGTGCCAGCAGCTTAGGTTCATGGGGGCAGGGGGCTGGAGATACGCAGTATTTT.

The V gene is TRBV6-5, the J gene TRBJ2-1, with 9 bases matching TRBD2. The CDR3 has 15 amino acids. Trimming at V came to 3 bases and at J to 6 bases, leaving 6 bases not matched to a gene. CDR1 MNHEY and CDR2 SVGAGI come from the germline V gene. The CDR3 loop reads CASSYFGTSPNEQFF. CDR3 DNA sequence: TGTGCCAGCAGTTATTTCGGGACTAGCCCCAATGAGCAGTTCTTC.

This sequence joins TRBV30 and TRBJ2-2; tentatively, D is TRBD2 (7 bases). This CDR3 contains 14 residues. Between the trimmed V and J ends, which lost 0 bases and 6 bases, there was a span of 11 bases. Per germline, CDR1 GTSNPN and CDR2 SVGIG (reference sequence). The CDR3 region is CAWSVRGGSGELFF. CDR3 nucleotides: TGTGCCTGGAGTGTGAGGGGGGGCTCCGGGGAGCTGTTTTTT. The entire variable domain, with the rest obtained from reference TRBV30 and TRBJ2-2, is as follows: SQTIHQWPATLVQPVGSPLSLECTVEGTSNPNLYWYRQAAGRGLQLLFYSVGIGQISSEVPQNLSASRPQDRQFILSSKKLLLSDSGFYLCAWSVRGGSGELFFGEGSRLTVL.

This clone has a single count. The chain combines TRBV7-9 with TRBJ2-2; D uncertain. V dropped 6 bases and J dropped 6 bases, with 8 bases sitting between them. Germline V CDR1 and CDR2: SEHNR, FQNEAQ (reference sequence). The CDR3 has 12 residues. CDR3 loop: CASSLYAGELFF. CDR3 in DNA: TGTGCCAGCAGTCTATATGCCGGGGAGCTGTTTTTT.

The chain couples TRBV3-1 (or the pseudogene TRBV3-2) to TRBJ2-3, with TRBD2 matching 10 bases. V was clipped by 0 bases and J by 7 bases; unmatched bases: 4. This CDR3 is 15 amino acids long. CDR1 LGHDT and CDR2 YNNKEL come from the germline V gene (reference sequence). The CDR3: CASSQEPSGRNTQYF. CDR3 in DNA: TGTGCCAGCAGCCAAGAGCCTAGCGGGAGAAATACGCAGTATTTT.

V is TRBV6-4 and J is TRBJ2-1; D not certain. This CDR3 is 11 amino acids long. CDR1 and CDR2 (germline): MRHNA, SNTAGT. Trimming took 3 bases from V and 7 from J, leaving 4 bases between them. The CDR3 DNA reads TGTGCCAGCAGTGAGAATAATGAGCAGTTCTTC. Translated, it gives CASSENNEQFF.

The chain links TRBV21-1 to TRBJ1-5. TRBV21-1 represents a pseudogene. This CDR3 is 15 amino acids long. The CDR3 DNA reads as TGTGCCAGCAGCTACGGGGGGCGGTTGAATCAGCCCCAGCATTTT. It translates to CASSYGGRLNQPQHF.

The rearrangement uses TRBV27 and TRBJ2-2; 7 nucleotides match TRBD1. The CDR3 runs to 16 residues. The trim removed 4 bases at V and 0 bases at J, leaving 5 bases unmatched. CDR1 and CDR2 (germline): MNHEY, SMNVEV (reference sequence). CDR3 DNA sequence: TGTGCCAGCAGTTCACAGGGGAGAACGAACACCGGGGAGCTGTTTTTT. Amino acids: CASSSQGRTNTGELFF.

The V and J genes are TRBV2 and TRBJ1-6; a weak D match, TRBD1 (6 bases). The length of the CDR3 is 16 residues. Trimming left V 0 bases short and J 9 bases short, with 15 bases between. CDR1 is SNHLY, CDR2 FYNNEI, per germline. CDR3 coding DNA: TGTGCCAGCAGTGAAGCGAGGGGGGGCAGGGTTTCACCCCTCCACTTT. It is translated as CASSEARGGRVSPLHF. Full variable domain (rest looked up from reference TRBV2 and TRBJ1-6): EPEVTQTPSHQVTQMGQEVILRCVPISNHLYFYWYRQILGQKVEFLVSFYNNEISEKSEIFDDQFSVERPDGSNFTLKIRSTKLEDSAMYFCASSEARGGRVSPLHFGNGTRLTVT.

This chain connects TRBV11-1 to TRBJ1-4; perhaps TRBD1 as D (6 bases). This CDR3 comprises 16 residues. The V end was cut by 6 bases, the J end by 7 bases, with 21 bases between. Looked up from germline, CDR1 is SGHAT and CDR2 is FQDESV (reference sequence). Here the CDR3 reads CASSSSGTRKGEKLFF. CDR3 nucleotide sequence: TGTGCCAGCAGTTCTTCCGGGACACGGAAAGGTGAAAAACTGTTTTTT. Supplemented by reference TRBV11-1 and TRBJ1-4, the full variable domain reads EAEVAQSPRYKITEKSQAVAFWCDPISGHATLYWYRQILGQGPELLVQFQDESVVDDSQLPKDRFSAERLKGVDSTLKIQPAELGDSAMYLCASSSSGTRKGEKLFFGSGTQLSVL.

The chain couples TRBV30 to TRBJ1-3; 7 bases align to TRBD1. The length of the CDR3 is 16 residues. In germline, CDR1 is GTSNPN, CDR2 SVGIG (reference sequence). The V and J ends lost 1 base and 6 bases, in that order; junction bases with no gene match: 12. CDR3 amino acids: CAWSGRGGEWVNTIYF. The CDR3 coding sequence is TGTGCCTGGAGTGGGAGAGGGGGCGAATGGGTAAACACCATATATTTT.

This clone was seen a handful of times. The chain's CDR3 is CASSPVLQGGEQYF. The CDR3 DNA follows: TGTGCCAGCAGCCCCGTTCTACAGGGGGGAGAGCAGTACTTC. The rearrangement links TRBV7-3 to TRBJ2-7, with 8 bases identical to TRBD1. From germline, CDR1 is SGHTA and CDR2 FQGTGA. The CDR3 consists of 14 residues. Germline trimming cut 5 bases from V and 7 bases from J; bases unmatched to any gene: 10.

The CDR3 DNA sequence: TGTGCCTGGAGTGCCAGACGTGGGGGTGGCACTGAAGCTTTCTTT. It specifies CAWSARRGGGTEAFF. The gene calls are TRBV30 and TRBJ1-1; TRBD1 is a possible D gene (5 bases). The germline V gene encodes CDR1 GTSNPN and CDR2 SVGIG (reference sequence). V was clipped by 1 base and J by 4 bases, with 16 bases between them. The CDR3 has 15 amino acids.

V gene TRBV7-9 combines with J gene TRBJ1-3, with D hard to call. From germline, CDR1 is SEHNR and CDR2 FQNEAQ (reference sequence). The length of the CDR3 is 12 residues. V was clipped by 5 bases and J by 4 bases, with 6 bases between them. The CDR3 nucleotides read TGTGCCAGCAGCCCTACAGGAAACACCATATATTTT. This sequence encodes CASSPTGNTIYF.

The chain recombines TRBV12-3 or TRBV12-4 with TRBJ1-6, with D perhaps TRBD1 (5 bases). The CDR3 is 12 residues long. V lost 6 bases and J 13 bases, leaving 13 bases between the germline ends. CDR3 nucleotides: TGTGCCAGCAGGGCGGGGGGTCCCCCCCTCCACTTT. The encoded protein is CASRAGGPPLHF.

This chain connects TRBV5-1 to TRBJ1-6, with 10 bases that match TRBD1. CDR1 is SGHRS and CDR2 is YFSETQ in the germline V gene. CDR3 size: 16 residues. The J segment lost 7 bases and the V segment lost 0 bases, leaving 4 bases of the junction unmatched. The DNA for the CDR3 is TGCGCCAGCAGCTTGGAGGCGGGACAGGGGAATTCACCCCTCCACTTT. It codes for CASSLEAGQGNSPLHF. Filled out from reference TRBV5-1 and TRBJ1-6, the complete variable domain reads KAGVTQTPRYLIKTRGQQVTLSCSPISGHRSVSWYQQTPGQGLQFLFEYFSETQRNKGNFPGRFSGRQFSNSRSEMNVSTLELGDSALYLCASSLEAGQGNSPLHFGNGTRLTVT.

This chain uses TRBV5-5 with TRBJ1-1; D is unclear. Germline V lookup: CDR1 SGHKS, CDR2 YYEKEE (reference sequence). V dropped 1 base and J dropped 1 base, with 8 bases sitting between them. CDR3 size: 14 residues. The CDR3 nucleotides read TGTGCCAGCAGCTTGTGGCAGCAGAACACTGAAGCTTTCTTT. Amino acids: CASSLWQQNTEAFF.

This chain's CDR3 is CASSLTGTVYEQYF. CDR3 nucleotides: TGCGCCAGCAGCTTGACCGGGACAGTCTACGAGCAGTACTTC. This chain links TRBV5-1 with TRBJ2-7, with 7 positions matching TRBD1. The CDR3 consists of 14 residues. V shed 1 base and J 3 bases; nucleotides not matched to a gene: 4. The germline V gene has CDR1 SGHRS and CDR2 YFSETQ.

The chain recombines TRBV12-5 with TRBJ2-7, with D perhaps assigned TRBD1 or TRBD2 (6 bases each). The CDR3 consists of 14 residues. Germline V gene data show CDR1 as LGHNT and CDR2 as FRNRAP. V was clipped by 6 bases and J by 7 bases, with 19 bases between them. The CDR3 is CASGRDRVGGEQYF. DNA of the CDR3: TGTGCTAGTGGACGGGACCGAGTAGGGGGGGAGCAGTACTTC.

The rearrangement uses TRBV9 and TRBJ2-7; TRBD1 agrees at 10 bases. This CDR3 spans 14 amino acids. CDR1 is SGDLS and CDR2 is YYNGEE in the germline V gene. V lost 2 bases to trimming and J lost 3 bases; unmatched junction nucleotides: 2. CDR3 protein: CASSVGTGVYEQYF. The DNA for the CDR3 is TGTGCCAGCAGCGTCGGGACAGGGGTCTACGAGCAGTACTTC. The full variable domain, its missing parts supplied by reference TRBV9 and TRBJ2-7, is DSGVTQTPKHLITATGQRVTLRCSPRSGDLSVYWYQQSLDQGLQFLIQYYNGEERAKGNILERFSAQQFPDLHSELNLSSLELGDSALYFCASSVGTGVYEQYFGPGTRLTVT.

The chain couples TRBV14 to TRBJ1-3, with a tentative D call TRBD1 (6 bases). This CDR3 region has 14 residues. Germline V gene lookup returns CDR1 SGHDN and CDR2 FVKESK. The V gene lost 4 bases and the J gene lost 0 bases, with 7 bases spanning the gap. In DNA, the CDR3 is TGTGCCAGCAGCCGGGACATCTCTGGAAACACCATATATTTT. Residues: CASSRDISGNTIYF.

The chain combines TRBV18 with TRBJ2-5; D unclear. Trimming took off 5 bases at V and 3 bases at J, with 10 bases between the two ends. CDR3 length: 13 amino acids. The germline V gene has CDR1 KGHSH and CDR2 LQKENI. CDR3 sequence reads: CASSRRVEETQYF. DNA for the CDR3: TGTGCCAGCTCAAGAAGGGTAGAAGAGACCCAGTACTTC.